These 32 T cell receptor beta chains share one sample of origin, sequenced in a study of response to subunit inactivated influenza vaccine. MiXCR, run by TCRdb on the RT-PCR reads, gives a single entry per CDR3 protein. The sample yields under 850,000 distinct CDR3 sequences, roughly 18% seen once. The source material was PBMCs from blood, sampled 5 days after vaccination. The receptors come from a man aged 50-60 years who received an inactivated influenza vaccine.

The chain joins TRBV6-5 to TRBJ2-7, with D tentatively TRBD2 (6 bases). Trimming left V 0 bases short and J 2 bases short, with 14 bases between. CDR3 size: 16 residues. CDR1 is MNHEY and CDR2 is SVGAGI in the germline V gene. This chain's CDR3 is CASSYSGGPRTYEQYF. The CDR3 DNA reads as TGTGCCAGCAGTTACTCGGGGGGTCCCCGTACCTACGAGCAGTACTTC.

A single count supports this clonotype. The rearrangement joins TRBV28 to TRBJ1-4; no firm D call. V lost 6 bases and J lost 5, with 13 bases in between. The CDR3 runs 14 residues. Germline V gene lookup returns CDR1 MDHEN and CDR2 SYDVKM. The CDR3 DNA reads as TGTGCCAGCAGGGCCGGGCAGCTGAATGAAAAACTGTTTTTT. Its protein is CASRAGQLNEKLFF.

This clonotype occurred many times. This chain connects TRBV24-1 to TRBJ2-5, with TRBD1 matching over 7 bases. There are 16 residues in the CDR3. Germline CDR1 and CDR2: KGHDR and SFDVKD. Trimming took 2 bases from V and 4 from J; bases not matched to a gene: 9. The CDR3 region has the DNA TGTGCCACCAGTGATTCCGGGACAGAAGGACTAGAGACCCAGTACTTC. It specifies CATSDSGTEGLETQYF.

In its sample, this clonotype was seen a few times. This sequence joins TRBV20-1 and TRBJ2-7; D gene unclear. Per germline, CDR1 DFQATT and CDR2 SNEGSKA (reference sequence). Between the trimmed V and J ends, which lost 6 bases and 6 bases, there was a span of 21 bases. The CDR3 length is 14 residues. The DNA of the CDR3 is TGCAGTGCCAAACCCCCCACCCCGGGTGTCGAGCAGTACTTC. Its protein is CSAKPPTPGVEQYF.

CDR3 protein: CASSQDPDRGRDTQYF. DNA for the CDR3: TGTGCCAGCAGCCAAGATCCGGACAGGGGCCGAGATACGCAGTATTTT. The V gene is TRBV4-2, the J gene TRBJ2-3, with 9 bases identical to TRBD1. The CDR3 spans 16 residues. The germline gives CDR1 LGHNA, CDR2 YNFKEQ. The junction had 6 bases not matched to a gene; V was cut back by 0 bases and J by 5 bases.

The rearrangement links TRBV20-1 to TRBJ2-7; 7 bases agree with TRBD1. V lost 6 bases and J lost 5; bases outside the gene matches: 7. CDR3 length: 12 amino acids. Per germline, CDR1 DFQATT and CDR2 SNEGSKA (reference sequence). The CDR3 spells CSALKTGHEQYF. CDR3 DNA: TGCAGTGCCCTGAAGACAGGGCACGAGCAGTACTTC.

The CDR3 bases are TGTGCCAGCAGTGAATGGCTGGCGAAAACCAACAATGAGCAGTTCTTC. Protein sequence: CASSEWLAKTNNEQFF. The V call is TRBV2, the J call TRBJ2-1; D not certain. The length of the CDR3 is 16 residues. Trimming took 2 bases from V and 5 from J, leaving 16 bases between them. Germline CDR1 is SNHLY and CDR2 is FYNNEI.

This clonotype was recorded a few times. The V gene is TRBV3-1, the J gene TRBJ2-1; D remains ambiguous. The CDR3 is 11 residues long. V was shortened by 0 bases and J by 9 bases, with 3 bases between the two germline ends. Germline lookup yields CDR1 LGHDT and CDR2 YNNKEL (reference sequence). The CDR3 DNA reads as TGTGCCAGCAGCCAAGAATCTGAGCAGTTCTTC. This encodes CASSQESEQFF.

This clonotype turned up a few times. This chain connects TRBV4-3 to TRBJ2-3; 9 positions agree with TRBD1. V was pared by 0 bases and J by 1 base, with 2 bases of the junction left unmatched. Germline loops: CDR1 LGHNA, CDR2 YSLEER. This CDR3 contains 16 residues. The CDR3 sequence: CASSQERTGGTDTQYF. The CDR3 DNA reads TGCGCCAGCAGCCAAGAGCGGACAGGGGGCACAGATACGCAGTATTTT.

This clonotype turned up a few times. The chain employs TRBV3-1 and TRBJ1-1; D uncertain. Germline V CDR1 and CDR2: LGHDT, YNNKEL (reference sequence). Deletions cut 2 bases from V and 4 bases from J, with 8 bases between. The CDR3 has 13 residues. The CDR3 coding sequence is TGTGCCAGCAGCCAATCCGAATCCACTGAAGCTTTCTTT. Translating it yields CASSQSESTEAFF.

The J gene is TRBJ2-1, the V gene TRBV20-1, with D uncertain. V lost 0 bases and J 1 base, leaving 10 bases between the germline ends. CDR1 and CDR2 (germline): DFQATT, SNEGSKA (reference sequence). CDR3 size: 15 residues. The CDR3 bases are TGCAGTGCTAGAGATCTCGGCAGATCCTACAATGAGCAGTTCTTC. Protein product: CSARDLGRSYNEQFF.

V is TRBV29-1 and J is TRBJ1-2, with D possibly TRBD1 on 5 matching bases. Germline CDR1 reads SQVTM; CDR2 reads ANQGSEA. The CDR3 covers 14 residues. Between the trimmed V and J ends, which lost 1 base and 5 bases, there was a span of 14 bases. The CDR3 sequence: CSVEGRGEGYGYTF. In DNA form, the CDR3 reads TGCAGCGTTGAAGGGAGGGGAGAAGGGTATGGCTACACCTTC.

This clonotype was recorded many times. This chain connects TRBV7-9 to TRBJ1-1, with D possibly TRBD1 on 6 matching bases. This CDR3 is 12 amino acids long. Germline loops: CDR1 SEHNR, CDR2 FQNEAQ (reference sequence). V was clipped by 3 bases and J by 5 bases, with 7 bases between them. CDR3 bases: TGTGCCAGCAGCTTGACAGGAACTGAAGCTTTCTTT. Amino acid sequence: CASSLTGTEAFF.

This clonotype has at least ten counts. In DNA, the CDR3 is TGCAGCGTTGAAGCCGGGTGGGACACCATATATTTT. Its translation: CSVEAGWDTIYF. V gene TRBV29-1 combines with J gene TRBJ1-3; D unresolved. Germline V gene lookup returns CDR1 SQVTM and CDR2 ANQGSEA. This CDR3 is built from 12 residues. V was trimmed by 1 base and J by 8 bases, leaving 9 bases between them.

This clonotype has only a few counts. The chain combines TRBV7-2 with TRBJ2-1; TRBD2 is a possible D gene (5 bases). This CDR3 region has 16 residues. Germline V CDR1 and CDR2: SGHTA, FQGNSA. Trimming cost V 0 bases and J 2 bases, with 11 bases left between them. The DNA of the CDR3 is TGTGCCAGCAGCTTAGCGGGAGCTAGCACCTACAATGAGCAGTTCTTC. Translated, it gives CASSLAGASTYNEQFF.

This clonotype has just a few counts. The chain joins TRBV20-1 to TRBJ2-2; possible D gene TRBD2, 5 bases. With 0 bases removed from V and 0 bases from J, the gap between germline ends came to 5 bases. Germline V gene lookup returns CDR1 DFQATT and CDR2 SNEGSKA (reference sequence). The CDR3 has 14 amino acids. The CDR3 DNA reads TGCAGTGCTAGAGAGGACTCGAACACCGGGGAGCTGTTTTTT. Its translation: CSAREDSNTGELFF.

This clonotype was seen a handful of times. The V and J genes are TRBV5-5 and TRBJ2-1; 13 bases are a match to TRBD2. Germline trimming cut 4 bases from V and 10 bases from J; bases unmatched to any gene: 8. The CDR3 is 15 residues long. Germline V gene data show CDR1 as SGHKS and CDR2 as YYEKEE (reference sequence). CDR3: CASSLRLAGGWEQFF. For the CDR3, the DNA is TGTGCCAGCAGCCTAAGACTAGCGGGGGGCTGGGAGCAGTTCTTC.

This clonotype was counted a few times. The chain has TRBV12-3 or TRBV12-4 and TRBJ1-2; no clear D gene. Trimming pared 3 bases from V and 3 bases from J, leaving 8 bases between. This CDR3 comprises 13 residues. CDR3 loop: CASSFGIDYGYTF. The DNA for the CDR3 is TGTGCCAGCAGTTTTGGGATCGACTATGGCTACACCTTC.

The rearrangement links TRBV3-1 to TRBJ1-2; 7 nucleotides agree with TRBD1. V was pared by 8 bases and J by 8 bases, with 5 bases of the junction left unmatched. The length of the CDR3 is 11 residues. Germline V CDR1 and CDR2: LGHDT, YNNKEL (reference sequence). The CDR3 protein is CASGTGDGYTF. In nucleotides, the CDR3 is TGTGCCAGCGGAACAGGGGACGGCTACACCTTC.

This clonotype showed up just a few times. The V gene is TRBV20-1, the J gene TRBJ1-6, with D unresolved. Germline V gene data show CDR1 as DFQATT and CDR2 as SNEGSKA (reference sequence). Trimming took 5 bases from V and 10 from J, leaving 12 bases between them. This CDR3 has 12 residues. Here the CDR3 DNA reads TGCAGTGCTGCCCACCTGGGGTCACCCCTCCACTTT. Translating it yields CSAAHLGSPLHF.

The CDR3 region is CASSYSNRGASNEQFF. CDR3 sequence (DNA): TGTGCCAGCAGTTACTCAAATCGGGGGGCCTCTAATGAGCAGTTCTTC. The chain links TRBV6-5 to TRBJ2-1, with D possibly being TRBD2 (7 bases). CDR1 is MNHEY, CDR2 SVGAGI, per germline. V dropped 0 bases and J dropped 7 bases, with 16 bases sitting between them. CDR3 length equals 16 residues.

The chain joins TRBV7-2 to TRBJ2-3; D is possibly TRBD1 (6 bases). V lost 5 bases and J lost 5, with 23 bases in between. CDR1 SGHTA and CDR2 FQGNSA come from the germline V gene. This CDR3 has 17 amino acids. The DNA for the CDR3 is TGTGCCAGCAGCCAGGGGTTTATAGGGTTTAGTGGAGATACGCAGTATTTT. It is translated as CASSQGFIGFSGDTQYF.

The chain is built from TRBV5-1 and TRBJ2-3; TRBD2 might be the D (5 bases). Trimming shortened V by 0 bases and J by 3 bases, and 11 bases separated the two germline ends. The CDR3 extends over 15 amino acids. Germline V gene sequence: CDR1 SGHRS, CDR2 YFSETQ. The CDR3 DNA is TGCGCCAGCAGCTTGGCTGCCGGGGTAACAGATACGCAGTATTTT. Translating gives CASSLAAGVTDTQYF.

This clonotype was seen a few times. The chain employs TRBV4-3 and TRBJ1-2, with D perhaps TRBD1 (6 bases). Trimming pared 1 base from V and 4 bases from J, leaving 13 bases between. CDR3 length: 15 residues. The V gene's germline CDR1 is LGHNA and CDR2 YSLEER. CDR3 DNA sequence: TGCGCCAGCAGCCAAGGGTCAGGGGCCTTCTATGGCTACACCTTC. This translates into CASSQGSGAFYGYTF.

This clonotype was seen a few times. The chain is built from TRBV7-9 and TRBJ2-1; 8 nucleotides line up with TRBD2. CDR1 is SEHNR, CDR2 FQNEAQ, per germline (reference sequence). The CDR3 runs 16 residues. V lost 5 bases to trimming and J lost 3 bases; unmatched junction nucleotides: 9. The CDR3 loop reads CASSRDSGKNYNEQFF. The CDR3 nucleotides read TGTGCCAGCAGCCGAGATAGCGGGAAGAACTACAATGAGCAGTTCTTC.

This clonotype has a count of ten or more. Written as DNA, the CDR3 is TGCAGTGCAGCCGGGACTAGCGGGAGCGCAGATACGCAGTATTTT. The encoded protein is CSAAGTSGSADTQYF. The chain joins TRBV20-1 to TRBJ2-3; the match to TRBD2 covers 14 bases. V lost 6 bases, J lost 4 bases, and 6 bases stayed unmatched. Germline V gives CDR1 DFQATT, CDR2 SNEGSKA (reference sequence). This CDR3 is built from 15 residues.

The genes are TRBV7-9 and TRBJ1-2; D is undetermined. Looked up from germline, CDR1 is SEHNR and CDR2 is FQNEAQ (reference sequence). This CDR3 is 11 amino acids long. V dropped 4 bases and J dropped 8 bases, with 8 bases sitting between them. The CDR3 DNA is TGTGCCAGCAGCTCCCTCCGGGGCTACACCTTC. Translated, it gives CASSSLRGYTF.

V is TRBV28 and J is TRBJ1-5; maybe TRBD1 (6 bases). Trimming cost V 9 bases and J 3 bases, with 18 bases left between them. The CDR3 totals 15 residues. Looked up from germline, CDR1 is MDHEN and CDR2 is SYDVKM. The CDR3 sequence: CASHDLDSSNQPQHF. Here the CDR3 DNA reads TGTGCCAGTCATGACCTGGACAGCTCCAATCAGCCCCAGCATTTT. Based on the CDR3 plus reference TRBV28 and TRBJ1-5, the full variable domain is DVKVTQSSRYLVKRTGEKVFLECVQDMDHENMFWYRQDPGLGLRLIYFSYDVKMKEKGDIPEGYSVSREKKERFSLILESASTNQTSMYLCASHDLDSSNQPQHFGDGTRLSIL.

This chain connects TRBV5-1 to TRBJ1-1; no definite D call. V lost 4 bases and J lost 5, with 18 bases in between. CDR1 and CDR2 (germline): SGHRS, YFSETQ. This CDR3 spans 15 amino acids. The CDR3 nucleotides read TGCGCCAGCAGCAATGACGGGATCTCGGGAACTGAAGCTTTCTTT. Encoded protein: CASSNDGISGTEAFF. Looking up the rest from reference TRBV5-1 and TRBJ1-1 gives the full variable domain: KAGVTQTPRYLIKTRGQQVTLSCSPISGHRSVSWYQQTPGQGLQFLFEYFSETQRNKGNFPGRFSGRQFSNSRSEMNVSTLELGDSALYLCASSNDGISGTEAFFGQGTRLTVV.

This clonotype came up a few times. This chain joins TRBV28 and TRBJ2-7; 9 bases line up with TRBD1. Per germline, CDR1 MDHEN and CDR2 SYDVKM. The CDR3 covers 16 residues. With 1 base clipped from V and 4 bases from J, the junction kept 8 bases outside the gene matches. The CDR3 DNA sequence: TGTGCCAGCAGTTTATTTGGGGACAGGGTAAGGTACGAGCAGTACTTC. It yields the protein CASSLFGDRVRYEQYF.

In this sample, this clonotype turned up many times. This chain uses TRBV12-3 or TRBV12-4 with TRBJ2-7; a possible D gene is TRBD2 (6 bases). The CDR3 totals 14 residues. Trimming left V 3 bases short and J 2 bases short, with 11 bases between. CDR3 amino acids: CASSFGGGPYEQYF. The CDR3 DNA follows: TGTGCCAGCAGTTTTGGGGGAGGCCCCTACGAGCAGTACTTC.

The sample holds a few counts of this clonotype. This rearrangement joins TRBV10-3 to TRBJ2-2, with D possibly matching TRBD2 (6 bases). Trimming left V 6 bases short and J 8 bases short, with 13 bases between. The germline gives CDR1 ENHRY, CDR2 SYGVKD. The CDR3 is 13 amino acids. The CDR3 loop is CAIRRTTVGELFF. CDR3 sequence (DNA): TGTGCCATCAGGCGGACTACTGTAGGGGAGCTGTTTTTT.